A selection of T cell receptor beta chains follows, all from one sample in a study of blood T cells in healthy people across ages. Each CDR3 protein gets one entry after TCRdb re-called the 5' RACE reads with MiXCR. The sample yields more than 750,000 distinct CDR3 sequences, 25% to 30% seen once. The same data also went into a second study, on T cells of mothers and their children.

Input material: blood. The receptors derive from a middle-aged woman in good health. Each CDR3 is given with its conserved first and last residue. The order of the fields is V gene, clone size, D gene, J gene, CDR3 DNA, CDR3 protein. D genes are given only for firm matches. Size tells how often a clone was seen (once, few, many) or the class of an expanded clone, and some rows leave it out.

TRBV30,.,.,TRBJ1-2,TGTGCCTGGAGTGTACTCGCAGGGGCACATGGCTACACCTTC,CAWSVLAGAHGYTF
TRBV5-1,many,.,TRBJ2-7,TGCGCCAGCAGCTTGGCCAGGGCCTACGAGCAGTACTTC,CASSLARAYEQYF
TRBV15,many,TRBD1,TRBJ1-2,TGTGCCACCAGCAGGGACAGGACGAGAAATGGCTACACCTTC,CATSRDRTRNGYTF
TRBV6-5,few,TRBD1,TRBJ1-2,TGTGCCAGCAGTTACCCGAAGACAGGGGGCGTCGTCTGCGGCTACACCTTC,CASSYPKTGGVVCGYTF
TRBV7-6,.,.,TRBJ2-1,TGTGCCAGCAGCTTATTGGGGGGAAATGAGCAGTTCTTC,CASSLLGGNEQFF
TRBV13,.,.,TRBJ2-7,TGTGCCAGCAGCTTGAAGGGGGGAAGCGAGCAGTACTTC,CASSLKGGSEQYF
TRBV30,.,.,TRBJ2-7,TGTGCCTGGAGTACGACCGGCTACGAGCAGTACTTC,CAWSTTGYEQYF
TRBV6-1,.,TRBD2,TRBJ2-7,TGTGCCAGCAAACCAGCGGGAGTAGCACCAAAAAAAATGACCTACGAGCAGTACTTC,CASKPAGVAPKKMTYEQYF
TRBV7-8,.,TRBD1,TRBJ1-1,TGTGCCAGCAGACCACTCGAGGGACAGATAAACACTGAAGCTTTCTTT,CASRPLEGQINTEAFF
TRBV7-9,.,TRBD1,TRBJ2-7,TGTGCCAGCAGCTTGGCAGGGGGCGCCTTGCACGAGCAGTACTTC,CASSLAGGALHEQYF
TRBV7-9,.,TRBD1,TRBJ1-1,TGTGCCAACACGCGGACAGGAGGAAACACTGAAGCTTTCTTT,CANTRTGGNTEAFF
TRBV7-8,.,.,TRBJ2-5,TGTGCCAGCAGCGGGCCTAGCGCTCAAGAGACCCAGTACTTC,CASSGPSAQETQYF
TRBV5-1,.,.,TRBJ2-2,TGCGCCAGCAGCTTGGAAGCGAACACCGGGGAGCTGTTTTTT,CASSLEANTGELFF
TRBV27,once,TRBD2,TRBJ2-7,TGTGCCAGCAGCCCGGGACTAGCGGTATACTACGAGCAGTACTTC,CASSPGLAVYYEQYF
TRBV6-6,few,.,TRBJ1-1,TGTGCCAGCACCCCCCTGGCGGCGGGGAGGAACACTGAAGCTTTCTTT,CASTPLAAGRNTEAFF
TRBV11-1,many,.,TRBJ2-7,TGTGCCAGCAGCCAGGGACGAGCCGAGCAGTACTTC,CASSQGRAEQYF
TRBV2,many,.,TRBJ1-4,TGTGCCAGCATCCAGGGGAATGAAAAACTGTTTTTT,CASIQGNEKLFF
TRBV7-2,.,.,TRBJ2-3,TGTGCCAGCAGCCCCCGGTGGTCAGATACGCAGTATTTT,CASSPRWSDTQYF
TRBV20-1,.,TRBD1,TRBJ1-2,TGCAGTGCCGGGACAGGGGGCGCCGGCGGTGGCTACACCTTC,CSAGTGGAGGGYTF
TRBV30,.,TRBD2,TRBJ2-1,TGTGCCTGGAGTGTATCGGTGCGGGGGGCGGGATACAATGAGCAGTTCTTC,CAWSVSVRGAGYNEQFF
TRBV20-1,.,.,TRBJ2-5,TGCAGTGCTAGGGACAGCCAAGAGACCCAGTACTTC,CSARDSQETQYF
TRBV5-1,.,.,TRBJ2-1,TGCGCCAGCAGCCCCGGGGGGACAGGAGCCTACAATGAGCAGTTCTTC,CASSPGGTGAYNEQFF